Detailed here is one T cell receptor beta chain. Resolution of symptoms, clearance, or two negative PCRs was present in recovered Cohort 3 donors. J gave up 5 bases and V 1 base, and 7 bases lay outside the gene matches. Per germline, CDR1 SGDLS and CDR2 YYNGEE. This CDR3 contains 15 residues. The data are from a study of blood T cell repertoires in COVID-19. In the original analysis: Estimation of nucleated cell counts was performed using reference gene primer amplification. Sequencing was performed with immunoSEQ multiplex PCR; in TCRdb, only in-frame clones are kept and a portion is missing. V and J calls and clone size come straight from that table; D and trimming were deduced from the DNA. The sample holds 200,000 to 250,000 clones, about 85% seen once.

The sequencing sample was made of PBMCs or T cells enriched from blood (not recorded which). The receptor was isolated from a man between 25 and 39 years old who had recovered from COVID-19. The chain recombines TRBV9 with TRBJ2-5; 8 bases agree with TRBD2. The CDR3 region has the DNA TGTGCCAGCAGCGTAAGTTCCGGGAGGGCGGAGACCCAGTACTTC. It is translated as CASSVSSGRAETQYF.